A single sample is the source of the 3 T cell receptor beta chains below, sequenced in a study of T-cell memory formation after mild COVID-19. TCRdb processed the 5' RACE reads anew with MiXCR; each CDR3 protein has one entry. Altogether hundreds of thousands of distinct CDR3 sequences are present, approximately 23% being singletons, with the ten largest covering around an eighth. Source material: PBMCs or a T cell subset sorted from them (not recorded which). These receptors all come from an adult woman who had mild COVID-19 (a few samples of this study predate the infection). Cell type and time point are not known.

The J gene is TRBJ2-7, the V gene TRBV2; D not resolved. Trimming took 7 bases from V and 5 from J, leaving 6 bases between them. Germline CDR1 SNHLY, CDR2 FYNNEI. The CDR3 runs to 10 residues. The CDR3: CASTYHEQYF. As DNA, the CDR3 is TGTGCCAGCACGTACCACGAGCAGTACTTC.

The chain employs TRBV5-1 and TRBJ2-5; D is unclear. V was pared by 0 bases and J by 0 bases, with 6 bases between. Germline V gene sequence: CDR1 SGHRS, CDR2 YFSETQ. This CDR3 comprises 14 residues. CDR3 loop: CASSLAQNQETQYF. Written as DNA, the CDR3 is TGCGCCAGCAGCTTGGCACAAAACCAAGAGACCCAGTACTTC.

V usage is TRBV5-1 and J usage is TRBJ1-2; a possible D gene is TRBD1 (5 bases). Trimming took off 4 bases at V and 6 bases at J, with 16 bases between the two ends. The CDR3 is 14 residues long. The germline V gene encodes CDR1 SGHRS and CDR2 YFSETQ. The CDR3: CASSPSGGFDGYTF. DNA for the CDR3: TGCGCCAGCAGCCCGTCGGGGGGGTTTGATGGCTACACCTTC.